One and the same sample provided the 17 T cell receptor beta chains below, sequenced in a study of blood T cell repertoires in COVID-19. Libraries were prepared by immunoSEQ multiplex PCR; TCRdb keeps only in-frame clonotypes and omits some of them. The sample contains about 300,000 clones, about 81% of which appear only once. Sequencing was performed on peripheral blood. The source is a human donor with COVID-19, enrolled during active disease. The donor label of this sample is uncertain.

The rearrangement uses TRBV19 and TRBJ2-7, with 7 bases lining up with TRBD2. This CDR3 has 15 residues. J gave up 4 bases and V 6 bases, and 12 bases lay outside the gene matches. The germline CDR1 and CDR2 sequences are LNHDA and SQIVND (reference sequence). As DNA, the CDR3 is TGTGCCAGTAGCGCCCTCGGGGGGATTGGGTACGAGCAGTACTTC. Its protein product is CASSALGGIGYEQYF.

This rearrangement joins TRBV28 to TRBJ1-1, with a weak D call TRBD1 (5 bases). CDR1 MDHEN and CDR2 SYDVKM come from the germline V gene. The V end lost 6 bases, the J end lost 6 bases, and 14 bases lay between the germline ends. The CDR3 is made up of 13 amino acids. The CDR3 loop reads CASSLTVGPEAFF. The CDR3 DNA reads TGTGCCAGCAGCCTGACAGTTGGCCCTGAAGCTTTCTTT.

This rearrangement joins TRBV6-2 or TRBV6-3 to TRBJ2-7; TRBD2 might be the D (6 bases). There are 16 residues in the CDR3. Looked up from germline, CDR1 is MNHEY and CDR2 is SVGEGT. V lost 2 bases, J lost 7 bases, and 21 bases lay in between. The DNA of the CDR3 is TGTGCCAGCAGTTACGGCGGGCAGACGGGTCGGGGGGAGCAGTACTTC. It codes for CASSYGGQTGRGEQYF.

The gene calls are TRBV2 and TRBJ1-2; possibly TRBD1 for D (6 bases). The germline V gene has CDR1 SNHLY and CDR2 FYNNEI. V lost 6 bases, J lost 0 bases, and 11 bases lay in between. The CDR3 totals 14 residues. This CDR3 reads CASSPRTANYGYTF. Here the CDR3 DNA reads TGTGCCAGCAGCCCCCGGACAGCTAACTATGGCTACACCTTC.

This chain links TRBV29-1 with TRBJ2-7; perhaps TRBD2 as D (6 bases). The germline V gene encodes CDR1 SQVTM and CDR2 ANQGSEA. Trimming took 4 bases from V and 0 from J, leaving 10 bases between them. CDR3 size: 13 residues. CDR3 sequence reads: CSVGVGGSYEQYF. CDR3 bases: TGCAGCGTTGGGGTGGGGGGCTCCTACGAGCAGTACTTC.

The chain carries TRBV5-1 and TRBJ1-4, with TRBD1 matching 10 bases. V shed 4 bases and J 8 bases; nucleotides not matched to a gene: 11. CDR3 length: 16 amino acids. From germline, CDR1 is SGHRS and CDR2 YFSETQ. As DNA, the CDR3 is TGCGCCAGCAGCGACACCTCGACAGGGGGCCTGGAAAAACTGTTTTTT. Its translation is CASSDTSTGGLEKLFF.

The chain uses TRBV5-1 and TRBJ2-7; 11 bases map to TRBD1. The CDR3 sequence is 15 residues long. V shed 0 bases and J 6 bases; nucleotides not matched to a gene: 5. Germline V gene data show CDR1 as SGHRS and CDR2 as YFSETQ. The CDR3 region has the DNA TGCGCCAGCAGCTTGGTAGTCGGGACAGGGGGCGAGCAGTACTTC. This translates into CASSLVVGTGGEQYF.

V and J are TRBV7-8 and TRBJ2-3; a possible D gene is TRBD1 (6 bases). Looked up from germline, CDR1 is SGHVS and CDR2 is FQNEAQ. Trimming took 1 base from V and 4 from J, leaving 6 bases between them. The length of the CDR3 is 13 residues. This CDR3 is CASSLGQADTQYF. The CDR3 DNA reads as TGTGCCAGCAGCTTAGGACAGGCAGATACGCAGTATTTT.

The CDR3 DNA is TGTGCTAGTGCCGCGCCGGGACTAGCCACCGACAATGAGCAGTTCTTC. The encoded protein is CASAAPGLATDNEQFF. The rearrangement joins TRBV12-5 to TRBJ2-1; the match to TRBD2 covers 9 bases. Germline trimming cut 7 bases from V and 5 bases from J; bases unmatched to any gene: 12. In germline, CDR1 is LGHNT, CDR2 FRNRAP. CDR3 length equals 16 residues.

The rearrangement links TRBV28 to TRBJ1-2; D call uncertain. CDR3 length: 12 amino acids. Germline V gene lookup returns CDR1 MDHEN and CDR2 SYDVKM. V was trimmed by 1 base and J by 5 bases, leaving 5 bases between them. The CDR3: CASSLFGYGYTF. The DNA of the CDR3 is TGTGCCAGCAGTTTATTCGGGTATGGCTACACCTTC.

The CDR3 region is CASSLGDTTDTQYF. The CDR3, as DNA: TGCGCCAGCAGCTTAGGGGACACAACAGATACGCAGTATTTT. This chain links TRBV5-1 with TRBJ2-3; the D gene is possibly TRBD1 (6 bases). Germline loops: CDR1 SGHRS, CDR2 YFSETQ. This CDR3 has 14 residues. V was shortened by 2 bases and J by 3 bases, with 10 bases between the two germline ends.

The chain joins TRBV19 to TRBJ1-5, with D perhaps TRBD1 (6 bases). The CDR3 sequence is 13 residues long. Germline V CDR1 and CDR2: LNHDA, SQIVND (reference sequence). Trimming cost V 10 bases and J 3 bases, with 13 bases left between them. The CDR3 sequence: CATTGQHNQPQHF. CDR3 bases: TGTGCCACCACAGGACAGCACAATCAGCCCCAGCATTTT.

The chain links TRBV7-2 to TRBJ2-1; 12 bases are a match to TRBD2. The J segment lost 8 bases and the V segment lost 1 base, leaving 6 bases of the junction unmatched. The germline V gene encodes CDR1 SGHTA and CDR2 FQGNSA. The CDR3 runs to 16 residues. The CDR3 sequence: CASSLGLAGGLDEQFF. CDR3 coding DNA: TGTGCCAGCAGCTTAGGTCTAGCGGGAGGGCTAGATGAGCAGTTCTTC.

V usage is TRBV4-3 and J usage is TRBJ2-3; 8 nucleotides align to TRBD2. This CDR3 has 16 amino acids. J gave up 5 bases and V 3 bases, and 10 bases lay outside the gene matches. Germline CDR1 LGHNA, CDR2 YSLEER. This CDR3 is CASSQGGAGGLDTQYF. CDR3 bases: TGCGCCAGCAGCCAGGGTGGGGCGGGAGGTTTAGATACGCAGTATTTT.

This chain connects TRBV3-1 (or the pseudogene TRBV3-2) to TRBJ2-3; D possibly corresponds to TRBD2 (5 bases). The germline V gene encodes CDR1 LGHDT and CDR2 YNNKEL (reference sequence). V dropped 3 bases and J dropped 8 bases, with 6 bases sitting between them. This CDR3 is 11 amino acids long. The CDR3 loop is CASSQGSTQYF. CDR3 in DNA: TGTGCCAGCAGCCAGGGGAGTACGCAGTATTTT.

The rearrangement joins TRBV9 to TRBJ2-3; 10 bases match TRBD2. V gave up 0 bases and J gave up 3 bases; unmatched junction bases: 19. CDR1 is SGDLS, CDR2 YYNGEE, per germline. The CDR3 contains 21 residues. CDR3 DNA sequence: TGTGCCAGCAGCGTAGGCCCCGGACACCTACTAGCGGGAATGGGGACAGATACGCAGTATTTT. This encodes CASSVGPGHLLAGMGTDTQYF.

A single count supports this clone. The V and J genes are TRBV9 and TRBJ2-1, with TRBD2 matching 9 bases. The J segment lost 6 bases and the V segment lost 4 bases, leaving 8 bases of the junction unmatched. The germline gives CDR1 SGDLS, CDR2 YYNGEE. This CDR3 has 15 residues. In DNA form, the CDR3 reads TGTGCCAGCAGCCCATTAGCGGGAGCCGGCAATGAGCAGTTCTTC. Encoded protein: CASSPLAGAGNEQFF.